A selection of T cell receptor beta chains follows, all from one sample in a study of cytomegalovirus exposure and HLA in healthy donors. TCRdb keeps only in-frame clones here, not all; method: immunoSEQ multiplex PCR. The data hold 100,000 to 130,000 clones, with roughly 73% observed a single time. The sequenced sample consisted of PBMCs. These receptors were taken from a young man in good health and CMV-seronegative. The CDR3 runs from the conserved cysteine through the conserved F or W.

TRBJ2-1 16 TRBV28 CASSSSSGQAQNEQFF
TRBJ1-2 13 TRBV29-1 CSVKKTGSAGYTF
TRBJ2-1 14 TRBV27 CASSLVAGDNEQFF
TRBJ2-2 17 TRBV2 CASRGTGPRSSTGELFF
TRBJ2-1 20 TRBV5-1 CASSSDSPGQGPFSYNEQFF
TRBJ2-1 15 TRBV5-8 CASSLRDRGLDEQFF
TRBJ2-6 18 TRBV7-9 CASSFWAIQGAGANVLTF
TRBJ2-2 16 TRBV5-1 CASRPTAGVRTGELFF
TRBJ2-3 17 TRBV27 CASSLLGRTPSTDTQYF
TRBJ1-2 12 TRBV6-5 CASSGRVGGYTF
TRBJ1-5 13 TRBV6-1 CASSEGGGQPQHF
TRBJ2-7 14 TRBV7-9 CASGLWEGGYEQYF
TRBJ1-6 15 TRBV5-1 CASSLEQGKSKALHF
TRBJ2-5 18 TRBV2 CASSASSEMDRSWETQYF
TRBJ1-2 13 TRBV7-8 CASSARTGNGYTF
TRBJ1-1 13 TRBV6-5 CASNQDRNTEAFF
TRBJ1-2 13 TRBV6-5 CASRGRGNYGYTF
TRBJ2-3 12 TRBV7-9 CASSSDSGSQYF
TRBJ1-5 16 TRBV10-3 CAISESPEAGNQPQHF
TRBJ2-1 15 TRBV4-2 CASSQPGQGAGEQFF
TRBJ1-2 15 TRBV27 CASSPFWGGGYGYTF
TRBJ2-3 14 TRBV30 CAWSRKASADTQYF
TRBJ1-3 14 TRBV4-2 CASSQDSGSNTIYF
TRBJ1-4 13 TRBV2 CASSRDSMEKLFF
TRBJ2-7 13 TRBV6-5 CASSSGQGYEQYF
TRBJ2-3 16 TRBV7-9 CASRPATGGSTDTQYF
TRBJ2-1 13 TRBV28 CASSPRLGSEQFF
TRBJ2-1 13 TRBV5-8 CASSLGTGVEQFF
TRBJ2-1 19 TRBV7-2 CASSLTGTGVLSSYNEQFF
TRBJ2-7 14 TRBV4-2 CASSQDSHSYEQYF
TRBJ2-1 12 TRBV28 CASTSGVDEQFF
TRBJ2-3 12 TRBV6-6 CASGWHTDTQYF
TRBJ1-4 19 TRBV15 CATSRDRIKPGQGHEKLFF
TRBJ2-5 15 TRBV29-1 CSGRRPPGSQETQYF